This T cell receptor beta chain was sequenced in a study of graft-versus-host responses after intestinal transplantation. In the study overall: Every recipient underwent anti-thymocyte globulin induction, then tacrolimus and steroids for two to four years.

The CDR3 runs to 13 residues. Germline V lookup: CDR1 MNHEY, CDR2 SVGAGI. Trimming left V 7 bases short and J 5 bases short, with 14 bases between. Profiling relied on immunoSEQ multiplex PCR, and the TCRdb table lists in-frame clones only, not all of them. The sample records approximately 97,000 clones, around 91% being singletons. Details on this clone: Its cognate antigen is unknown.

Study observations and caveats: Among circulating GvH clones, peak levels were associated with early post-transplant declines in HvG clones. Allografts of one patient group, those with graft-donor T cell macrochimerism, had high graft-versus-host to host-versus-graft clonal ratios.

The sequence was collected from a human donor who was the organ donor for an intestinal transplant. The input for sequencing was unstimulated CD4+ T cells sorted from spleen or lymph node cells, taken before transplant. The V and J genes are TRBV6-5 and TRBJ2-5, with D maybe TRBD1 (5 bases). CDR3 coding DNA: TGTGCCAGCACCGCGACAGCCCTCGAGACCCAGTACTTC. Translation: CASTATALETQYF.